What follows are 18 T cell receptor beta chains derived from one specimen sequenced in a study of T cell changes during pregnancy in multiple sclerosis (dated by TCRdb to about 2019). Library prep was done by the immunoSEQ multiplex PCR assay. TCRdb limited this immuneACCESS table to in-frame rearrangements with V and J called. A share of clones is missing; checked studies link under half to unresolved V genes, and the rest is unexplained. The sample table holds under 110,000 clones, of which about 90% were seen once. Less than 2% of the sample goes to the ten largest clones. The specimen was peripheral blood, collected after pregnancy. The receptor source for this set is a female donor with multiple sclerosis, enrolled in a pregnancy study.

This clone was observed once. The chain employs TRBV7-3 and TRBJ1-2; D call uncertain. CDR3 length: 14 amino acids. The V gene's germline CDR1 is SGHTA and CDR2 FQGTGA. Trimming cost V 5 bases and J 2 bases, with 12 bases left between them. The CDR3 bases are TGTGCCAGCAGCCTGGACGGAGGGAACTATGGCTACACCTTC. Residues: CASSLDGGNYGYTF.

This clone was recorded a few times. The chain couples TRBV16 to TRBJ1-3; D remains unclear. Trimming cost V 7 bases and J 7 bases, with 20 bases left between them. Germline V gives CDR1 KGHSY, CDR2 FQNENV. The CDR3 runs to 15 residues. The CDR3 is CASTPVVHPGNTIYF. The CDR3 nucleotides read TGTGCCAGCACCCCCGTTGTGCATCCGGGGAACACCATATATTTT.

The V gene is TRBV19, the J gene TRBJ2-7; 10 bases agree with TRBD1. J lost 6 bases, V lost 6 bases, and 11 bases had no gene match. CDR1 and CDR2 from the germline V gene are LNHDA and SQIVND (reference sequence). The CDR3 loop spans 15 amino acids. CDR3 region: CASSPAGTGVREQYF. DNA of the CDR3: TGTGCCAGTAGCCCCGCCGGGACAGGGGTGCGCGAGCAGTACTTC.

The chain carries TRBV19 and TRBJ2-7, with 7 bases that match TRBD2. V dropped 5 bases and J dropped 2; count of bases not matched to a gene: 6. The CDR3 consists of 14 residues. Germline loops: CDR1 LNHDA, CDR2 SQIVND (reference sequence). The CDR3 nucleotides read TGTGCCAGTAGTCCTCTAGCGGATACCTACGAGCAGTACTTC. It translates to CASSPLADTYEQYF.

The chain recombines TRBV5-1 with TRBJ1-2, with 7 bases matching TRBD1. Germline lookup yields CDR1 SGHRS and CDR2 YFSETQ. The CDR3 is 13 amino acids. With V trimmed by 1 base and J by 8 bases, 5 bases remained unmatched. DNA of the CDR3: TGCGCCAGCAGCTTGTGGCAGGGGGACGGCTACACCTTC. This codes for CASSLWQGDGYTF.

This chain links TRBV29-1 with TRBJ1-5, with 8 bases fitting TRBD1. The germline V gene has CDR1 SQVTM and CDR2 ANQGSEA. CDR3 length equals 13 residues. Trimming at V came to 7 bases and at J to 3 bases, leaving 5 bases not matched to a gene. CDR3 sequence reads: CSAAGGPNQPQHF. The CDR3 DNA reads TGCAGCGCTGCAGGGGGCCCCAATCAGCCCCAGCATTTT.

V usage is TRBV20-1 and J usage is TRBJ2-4; D perhaps matches TRBD2 (5 bases). This CDR3 region has 11 residues. The V gene lost 6 bases and the J gene lost 4 bases, with 7 bases spanning the gap. Germline-derived CDR1 and CDR2 are DFQATT and SNEGSKA (reference sequence). The CDR3 is CSATGKNIQYF. CDR3 nucleotides: TGCAGTGCCACGGGGAAAAACATTCAGTACTTC.

The V call is TRBV6-5, the J call TRBJ1-2, with D perhaps matching TRBD1 (6 bases). Germline-derived CDR1 and CDR2 are MNHEY and SVGAGI. The ends were cut back, 0 bases at V and 2 bases at J, with 10 bases in the middle. This CDR3 region has 15 residues. DNA for the CDR3: TGTGCCAGCAGTTACTCGACCGGACAGAACTATGGCTACACCTTC. Amino acids: CASSYSTGQNYGYTF.

About this clone itself: Other nucleotide sequences from this sample produce the same CDR3. V is TRBV15 and J is TRBJ2-5; D unclear. The V gene's germline CDR1 is LNHNV and CDR2 YYDKDF (reference sequence). V was trimmed by 0 bases and J by 2 bases, leaving 7 bases between them. The CDR3 extends over 14 amino acids. CDR3 nucleotide sequence: TGTGCCACCAGCAGAGATATACTACAAGAGACCCAGTACTTC. It is translated as CATSRDILQETQYF. The whole variable domain, remainder taken from reference TRBV15 and TRBJ2-5, is DAMVIQNPRYQVTQFGKPVTLSCSQTLNHNVMYWYQQKSSQAPKLLFHYYDKDFNNEADTPDNFQSRRPNTSFCFLDIRSPGLGDTAMYLCATSRDILQETQYFGPGTRLLVL.

V gene TRBV27 combines with J gene TRBJ2-7, with D possibly TRBD2 on 5 matching bases. V was pared by 8 bases and J by 12 bases, with 20 bases between. This CDR3 has 12 amino acids. Per germline, CDR1 MNHEY and CDR2 SMNVEV (reference sequence). The CDR3 region is CASGPLPGNVYF. CDR3 bases: TGTGCCAGCGGCCCCCTCCCGGGGAACGTGTACTTC.

This chain connects TRBV5-8 to TRBJ2-7; D is uncertain. The CDR3 contains 13 residues. CDR1 is SGHTS and CDR2 is YDEGEE in the germline V gene. V was shortened by 4 bases and J by 7 bases, with 15 bases between the two germline ends. The CDR3 protein is CASSPAPRIEQYF. The CDR3 DNA is TGTGCCAGCAGCCCGGCACCGCGGATAGAGCAGTACTTC.

The rearrangement joins TRBV12-2 to TRBJ1-1; the table gives TRBD1 as D, unverified against the DNA. TRBV12-2 is a listed pseudogene. The CDR3 consists of 17 residues. CDR3 region: CASRLPPRGQGGMRAFF. The CDR3 DNA reads as TGTGCAAGTCGCTTACCCCCCCGGGGACAGGGAGGGATGAGGGCTTTCTTT.

The chain uses TRBV5-1 and TRBJ2-7; 10 bases are a match to TRBD2. V was pared by 4 bases and J by 1 base, with 5 bases of the junction left unmatched. Germline V gene sequence: CDR1 SGHRS, CDR2 YFSETQ. This CDR3 is built from 15 residues. The CDR3 nucleotides are TGCGCCAGCAGCCCAGGACTAGCGGCGTCCTACGAGCAGTACTTC. This encodes CASSPGLAASYEQYF.

This clone was seen only once. The rearrangement joins TRBV29-1 to TRBJ2-7, with 16 bases that match TRBD2. This CDR3 region has 17 residues. V was clipped by 1 base and J by 5 bases; unmatched bases: 8. Germline CDR1 SQVTM, CDR2 ANQGSEA. The CDR3 here is CSVEGGGTSGRAHEQYF. The CDR3 bases are TGCAGCGTTGAAGGTGGTGGGACTAGCGGGAGGGCCCACGAGCAGTACTTC.

For this clone: The DNA is left out, because the CDR3 cannot be placed on it with certainty; the CDR3 is given as TCRdb lists it. V is TRBV27 and J is TRBJ2-5; TRBD2 is the table's D call, not checked against the DNA. A total of 13 residues make up the CDR3, ends included. Germline V gene sequence: CDR1 MNHEY, CDR2 SMNVEV (reference sequence). The CDR3 spells CASTSGARETQYF.

This chain uses TRBV5-6 with TRBJ1-1, with TRBD1 identical over 9 bases. This CDR3 has 14 residues. Per the germline V gene, CDR1 is SGHDT and CDR2 is YYEEEE. Losses at the gene ends were 5 bases for V and 5 bases for J; bases not matched to a gene: 7. DNA of the CDR3: TGTGCCAGCAGGGTCGGACAGGGGAGTACTGAAGCTTTCTTT. Its protein is CASRVGQGSTEAFF.

This chain connects TRBV18 to TRBJ1-1; no clear D. The CDR3 length is 14 residues. V was clipped by 3 bases and J by 5 bases, with 13 bases between them. Germline V gene sequence: CDR1 KGHSH, CDR2 LQKENI. CDR3 amino acids: CASSPQAYGTEAFF. CDR3 coding DNA: TGTGCCAGCTCACCTCAGGCCTATGGGACTGAAGCTTTCTTT.

The CDR3 sequence: CASSVEAANYGYTF. CDR3 sequence (DNA): TGTGCCAGCAGCGTAGAGGCAGCGAACTATGGCTACACCTTC. This chain uses TRBV9 with TRBJ1-2; D not resolved. Looked up from germline, CDR1 is SGDLS and CDR2 is YYNGEE. This CDR3 is 14 amino acids long. Trimming removed 0 bases at V and 2 bases at J, with 8 bases between. Full variable domain (rest looked up from reference TRBV9 and TRBJ1-2): DSGVTQTPKHLITATGQRVTLRCSPRSGDLSVYWYQQSLDQGLQFLIQYYNGEERAKGNILERFSAQQFPDLHSELNLSSLELGDSALYFCASSVEAANYGYTFGSGTRLTVV.